Listed here are 19 T cell receptor beta chains from one sample, sequenced in a study of PD-1 blockade in classical Hodgkin lymphoma (dated by TCRdb to the early 2020s). The time point label, as the study defines it: cycle 2 day 1 (C2D1) of nivolumab. Every trial patient had relapsed following autologous stem cell transplantation, and prior brentuximab vedotin exposure was what differed among cohorts A, B and C. Libraries came from the immunoSEQ multiplex PCR assay. TCRdb obtained this table from immuneACCESS and retained in-frame rearrangements with V and J assigned. These tables miss some clones; where compared with another copy, unresolved V genes account for less than half of the shortfall, and the remainder is unexplained. This sample holds about 94,000 clones; 89% were observed only once. The top ten clonotypes cover 9.5% to 12% of the sample. The sequences come from peripheral blood mononuclear cells (PBMCs), collected before the second cycle of nivolumab. The receptors derive from a human donor with classical Hodgkin lymphoma.

The chain combines TRBV18 with TRBJ2-1; D call uncertain. The V and J ends lost 6 bases and 3 bases respectively, with 9 bases between them. Germline values: CDR1 KGHSH, CDR2 LQKENI. This CDR3 is built from 13 residues. CDR3 DNA sequence: TGTGCCAGCTCCCGTGAGGTCTACAATGAGCAGTTCTTC. It is translated as CASSREVYNEQFF.

The chain combines TRBV27 with TRBJ2-6; 9 bases agree with TRBD1. The junction had 5 bases not matched to a gene; V was cut back by 5 bases and J by 0 bases. Germline loops: CDR1 MNHEY, CDR2 SMNVEV (reference sequence). The CDR3 contains 17 residues. The CDR3 region has the DNA TGTGCCAGCAGTCAAGGGACAGGGTCCTCTGGGGCCAACGTCCTGACTTTC. Residues: CASSQGTGSSGANVLTF.

The table lists this clone with a few counts. The rearrangement uses TRBV19 and TRBJ1-5, with D tentatively TRBD1 (5 bases). Germline values: CDR1 LNHDA, CDR2 SQIVND (reference sequence). The V and J ends lost 4 bases and 3 bases respectively, with 10 bases between them. The CDR3 is 14 amino acids. The CDR3 sequence: CASSRGIPNQPQHF. The CDR3 DNA follows: TGTGCCAGTAGTAGGGGGATCCCCAATCAGCCCCAGCATTTT.

J is TRBJ1-2 and V is TRBV28; no firm D call. Germline CDR1 and CDR2: MDHEN and SYDVKM. This CDR3 has 13 residues. Between the trimmed V and J ends, which lost 6 bases and 3 bases, there was a span of 11 bases. CDR3 residues: CASRSTWDYGYTF. Written as DNA, the CDR3 is TGTGCCAGCAGATCTACATGGGACTATGGCTACACCTTC.

The V and J genes are TRBV6-4 and TRBJ1-1; D gene ambiguous. With 6 bases removed from V and 7 bases from J, the gap between germline ends came to 15 bases. The CDR3 length is 13 residues. The germline CDR1 and CDR2 sequences are MRHNA and SNTAGT. The CDR3 here is CASSAEGFGEAFF. CDR3 DNA sequence: TGTGCCAGCAGCGCCGAGGGATTCGGTGAAGCTTTCTTT.

About this clone itself: The sample has other DNA sequences that encode this CDR3 too. V is TRBV28 and J is TRBJ2-6; no clear D gene. The CDR3 has 16 residues. V lost 2 bases to trimming and J lost 1 base, with 9 bases between them. Germline lookup yields CDR1 MDHEN and CDR2 SYDVKM. The CDR3: CASSLGWGSGANVLTF. The CDR3 coding sequence is TGTGCCAGCAGTTTAGGGTGGGGATCTGGGGCCAACGTCCTGACTTTC.

The CDR3 protein is CASSLTGTSGAYTQYF. The CDR3 coding sequence is TGTGCCAGCAGTTTAACCGGGACTAGCGGGGCCTATACGCAGTATTTT. The V and J genes are TRBV27 and TRBJ2-3, with 13 bases aligning to TRBD2. V gave up 2 bases and J gave up 7 bases; unmatched junction bases: 6. The CDR3 runs 16 residues. Germline V lookup: CDR1 MNHEY, CDR2 SMNVEV (reference sequence).

The chain recombines TRBV6-4 with TRBJ2-6; no firm D call. The germline V and J ends were trimmed by 2 bases and 0 bases, with 8 bases remaining between them. In germline, CDR1 is MRHNA, CDR2 SNTAGT. This CDR3 has 16 residues. CDR3 loop: CASSDLRSSGANVLTF. In nucleotides, the CDR3 is TGTGCCAGCAGTGACCTACGTTCCTCTGGGGCCAACGTCCTGACTTTC.

The genes are TRBV28 and TRBJ1-2, with 7 positions matching TRBD1. J gave up 2 bases and V 4 bases, and 7 bases lay outside the gene matches. This CDR3 has 15 amino acids. Germline V gene data show CDR1 as MDHEN and CDR2 as SYDVKM. The CDR3 region has the DNA TGTGCCAGCAGTTCCCCGGGGGACAGCAACTATGGCTACACCTTC. Its translation: CASSSPGDSNYGYTF.

This rearrangement joins TRBV6-4 to TRBJ2-2, with 7 bases identical to TRBD1. There are 14 residues in the CDR3. The J segment lost 8 bases and the V segment lost 6 bases, leaving 9 bases of the junction unmatched. The germline CDR1 and CDR2 sequences are MRHNA and SNTAGT. As DNA, the CDR3 is TGTGCCAGCAGCCGAAACCCGGGACAGGGGGAGCTGTTTTTT. The encoded protein is CASSRNPGQGELFF.

The chain couples TRBV18 to TRBJ2-1, with 7 bases fitting TRBD1. The CDR3 covers 16 residues. The V and J ends lost 5 bases and 0 bases, in that order; junction bases with no gene match: 7. Germline CDR1 and CDR2: KGHSH and LQKENI. CDR3 residues: CASSLTGSSSYNEQFF. The CDR3 DNA reads TGTGCCAGCTCATTGACAGGGTCCAGCTCCTACAATGAGCAGTTCTTC.

The rearrangement uses TRBV5-1 and TRBJ2-3, with TRBD1 identical over 7 bases. J was trimmed by 4 bases and V by 0 bases; bases with no gene match: 2. Germline CDR1 and CDR2: SGHRS and YFSETQ. The CDR3 is 14 residues long. CDR3 sequence (DNA): TGCGCCAGCAGCTTGGCCGGGACAGCAGATACGCAGTATTTT. Protein: CASSLAGTADTQYF. Full variable domain (outside the CDR3, taken from reference TRBV5-1 and TRBJ2-3): KAGVTQTPRYLIKTRGQQVTLSCSPISGHRSVSWYQQTPGQGLQFLFEYFSETQRNKGNFPGRFSGRQFSNSRSEMNVSTLELGDSALYLCASSLAGTADTQYFGPGTRLTVL.

This clone was seen just once. The V gene is TRBV6-6, the J gene TRBJ1-3; D is unclear. The V end lost 1 base, the J end lost 2 bases, and 3 bases lay between the germline ends. This CDR3 is built from 13 residues. The V gene's germline CDR1 is MNHNY and CDR2 SVGAGI (reference sequence). Written as DNA, the CDR3 is TGTGCCAGCAGTTACTTCCCTGGAAACACCATATATTTT. Encoded protein: CASSYFPGNTIYF.

The chain is built from TRBV28 and TRBJ2-7; possible D gene TRBD1, 6 bases. V was clipped by 6 bases and J by 3 bases, with 18 bases between them. The CDR3 consists of 15 residues. The germline V gene has CDR1 MDHEN and CDR2 SYDVKM. The CDR3 loop is CASSKLDRTYYEQYF. The CDR3 DNA follows: TGTGCCAGCAGCAAACTCGACAGGACCTACTACGAGCAGTACTTC.

The gene calls are TRBV27 and TRBJ2-7; no definite D call. This CDR3 contains 12 residues. CDR1 is MNHEY, CDR2 SMNVEV, per germline (reference sequence). Trimming removed 3 bases from V and 7 bases from J, with 10 bases in between. The CDR3 reads CASSFSGREQYF. The CDR3, as DNA: TGTGCCAGCAGTTTTAGTGGCAGGGAGCAGTACTTC.

In its sample, this clone was seen once. The gene calls are TRBV5-4 and TRBJ2-5; 10 positions agree with TRBD1. The ends lost 4 bases at V and 5 bases at J; junction bases unmatched: 8. The CDR3 consists of 15 residues. The germline gives CDR1 SGHNT, CDR2 YYREEE (reference sequence). The CDR3 protein is CASSAKGQGLETQYF. The CDR3, as DNA: TGTGCCAGCAGCGCGAAGGGACAGGGGTTGGAGACCCAGTACTTC.

This chain joins TRBV28 and TRBJ2-3; 12 bases map to TRBD2. Trimming removed 4 bases from V and 4 bases from J; junction bases left unmatched: 6. The CDR3 runs 16 residues. From germline, CDR1 is MDHEN and CDR2 SYDVKM. The CDR3 sequence: CASSYTSGRSADTQYF. CDR3 bases: TGTGCCAGCAGTTACACTAGCGGGAGGAGCGCAGATACGCAGTATTTT.

This clone was observed a single time. The chain recombines TRBV6-1 with TRBJ2-1, with 9 bases lining up with TRBD1. Germline trimming cut 10 bases from V and 8 bases from J; bases unmatched to any gene: 9. The germline CDR1 and CDR2 sequences are MNHNS and SASEGT. This CDR3 is 13 amino acids long. CDR3 amino acids: CAIRDRDRDEQFF. CDR3 DNA: TGTGCCATCCGGGACAGGGACAGGGATGAGCAGTTCTTC.

This clone is a singleton in its sample. CDR3 amino acids: CASSLFGTGVRSPLHF. Here the CDR3 DNA reads TGTGCCAGCAGCTTATTCGGCACAGGGGTTCGTTCACCCCTCCACTTT. The chain combines TRBV7-2 with TRBJ1-6, with TRBD1 matching 7 bases. Germline-derived CDR1 and CDR2 are SGHTA and FQGNSA. The CDR3 covers 16 residues. The trim removed 2 bases at V and 9 bases at J, leaving 10 bases unmatched.